The clone carrying this TCR beta chain appeared many times. Its antigen remains unidentified. The sample belongs to a study of T cells after yellow fever vaccination. Findings and caveats of the study: The secondary response peaked faster, at day 5 versus 15, but was weaker. Abundant clonotypes from the bulk population could contaminate FACS-sorted repertoires.

The CDR3 totals 16 residues. J lost 10 bases, V lost 1 base, and 9 bases had no gene match. The germline gives CDR1 LGHNA, CDR2 YSLEER. MiXCR, applied by TCRdb to the 5' RACE reads, yields one record per CDR3 protein. The profile shows about 320,000 distinct CDR3 sequences, around 6.8% of them singletons. The receptor was isolated from a man younger than 35 who received the YFV17D yellow fever vaccine. The rearrangement links TRBV4-3 to TRBJ2-1; 11 bases are shared with TRBD1. The input for sequencing was PBMCs, taken about 49 days after the first yellow fever vaccination. CDR3: CASSQGVGTGGYEQFF. As DNA, the CDR3 is TGCGCCAGCAGCCAAGGTGTGGGGACAGGGGGTTACGAGCAGTTCTTC.